Below, one TCR beta chain is given with its context. The data belong to a study of blood T cell repertoires in COVID-19. Study information: Sites across the United States, Italy and Spain contributed samples from acute and convalescent COVID-19. From T cells, B-cell-depleted T cells, or PBMCs came the material, which was cDNA or gDNA.

In the original processing: Counts of nucleated cells, estimated from reference gene primer amplification, were obtained. Measured with immunoSEQ multiplex PCR; TCRdb has only the in-frame clones, and not every one. Clone size and V and J calls were adopted from that table, with D and trimming inferred from the DNA. Among some 40,000 clones, approximately 89% were seen once, and the ten largest hold about 9.8%. The J segment lost 1 base and the V segment lost 0 bases, leaving 3 bases of the junction unmatched. The CDR3 sequence is 16 residues long. Germline CDR1 is SGHKS and CDR2 is YYEKEE (reference sequence).

The sequence came from a human donor in a cohort sampled during active COVID-19. The chain carries TRBV5-5 and TRBJ2-1, with TRBD1 matching over 8 bases. Sample: peripheral blood. CDR3 loop: CASSLGTGLSYNEQFF. CDR3 DNA: TGTGCCAGCAGCTTGGGGACAGGGCTGTCCTACAATGAGCAGTTCTTC.